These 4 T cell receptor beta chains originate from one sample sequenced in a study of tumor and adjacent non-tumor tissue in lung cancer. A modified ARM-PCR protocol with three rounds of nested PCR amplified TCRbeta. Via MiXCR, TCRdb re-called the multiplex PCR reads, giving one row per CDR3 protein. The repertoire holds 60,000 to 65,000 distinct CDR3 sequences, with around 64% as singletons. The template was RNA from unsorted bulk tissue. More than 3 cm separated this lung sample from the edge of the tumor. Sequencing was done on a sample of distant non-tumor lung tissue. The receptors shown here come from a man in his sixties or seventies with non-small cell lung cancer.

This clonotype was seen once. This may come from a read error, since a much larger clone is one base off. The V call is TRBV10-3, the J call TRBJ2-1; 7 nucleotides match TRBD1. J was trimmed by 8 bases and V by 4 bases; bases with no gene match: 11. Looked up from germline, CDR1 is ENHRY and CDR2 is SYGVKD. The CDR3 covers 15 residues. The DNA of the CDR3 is TGTGCCATCAGTGTCTTGCCGGGACAGTGCCATGAGCAGTTCTTC. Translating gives CAISVLPGQCHEQFF.

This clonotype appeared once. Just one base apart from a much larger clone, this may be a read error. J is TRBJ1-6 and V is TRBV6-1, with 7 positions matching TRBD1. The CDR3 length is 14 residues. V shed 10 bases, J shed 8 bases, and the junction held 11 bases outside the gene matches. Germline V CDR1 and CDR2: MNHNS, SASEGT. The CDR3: CANSRDSLDSPLHF. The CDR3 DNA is TGTGCCAACAGCCGGGACAGTCTTGATTCACCCCTCCACTTT.

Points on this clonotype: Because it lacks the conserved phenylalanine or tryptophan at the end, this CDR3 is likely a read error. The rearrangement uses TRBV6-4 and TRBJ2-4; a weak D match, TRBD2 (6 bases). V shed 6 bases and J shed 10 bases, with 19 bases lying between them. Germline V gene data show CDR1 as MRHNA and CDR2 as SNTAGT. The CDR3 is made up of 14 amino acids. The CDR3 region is CASSVSRRARIQYS. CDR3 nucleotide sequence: TGTGCCAGCAGCGTAAGCAGGAGGGCCCGTATTCAGTACTCC.

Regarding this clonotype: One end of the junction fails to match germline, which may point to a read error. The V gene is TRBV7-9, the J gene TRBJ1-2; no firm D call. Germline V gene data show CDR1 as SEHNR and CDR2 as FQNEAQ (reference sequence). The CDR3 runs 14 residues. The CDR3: CAISLAGGYYGYTF. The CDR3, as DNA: TGTGCCATCAGCTTAGCTGGAGGGTACTATGGCTACACCTTC.